The source of this TCR beta chain is a study of T cell clonality in common variable immunodeficiency. This clone was recorded at least ten times. The read is 3 residues too short to cover the CDR3 end, so that end is filled in from the germline J gene. CDR1 MNHEY and CDR2 SVGEGT come from the germline V gene. The CDR3 has 15 residues. Profiled with immunoSEQ multiplex PCR; TCRdb holds only in-frame clones, not every one. The sample has around 50,000 clones, none seen only once. The sequencing input was peripheral blood mononuclear cells. The TCR sequence derives from a person aged 18-69 years in good health. The chain is built from TRBV6-2 or TRBV6-3 and TRBJ1-3; D is undetermined. Partial CDR3 DNA: TGTGCCAGCAGCTCCGCTAGTCGCGGGAACGACCAC. It specifies CASSSASRGNDH. The CDR3 reads in full as CASSSASRGNDHIYF.